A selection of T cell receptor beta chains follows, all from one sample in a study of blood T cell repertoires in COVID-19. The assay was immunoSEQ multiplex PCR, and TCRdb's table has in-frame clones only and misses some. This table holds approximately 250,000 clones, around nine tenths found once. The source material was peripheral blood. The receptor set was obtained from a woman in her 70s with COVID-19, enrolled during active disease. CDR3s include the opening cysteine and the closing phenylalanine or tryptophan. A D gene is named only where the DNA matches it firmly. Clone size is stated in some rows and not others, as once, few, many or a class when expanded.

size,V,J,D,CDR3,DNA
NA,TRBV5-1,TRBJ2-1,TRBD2,CASSLALAGGQEFF,TGCGCCAGCAGCTTGGCACTAGCGGGAGGGCAGGAGTTCTTC
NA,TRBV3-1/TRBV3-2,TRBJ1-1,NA,CASSQLSQAPVAFF,TGTGCCAGCAGCCAATTGAGCCAGGCCCCTGTTGCTTTCTTT
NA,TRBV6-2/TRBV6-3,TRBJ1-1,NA,CASSYSDYTEAFF,TGTGCCAGCAGTTACTCGGACTACACTGAAGCTTTCTTT
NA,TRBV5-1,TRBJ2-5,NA,CASSTRGAQETQYF,TGCGCCAGCAGTACCCGGGGGGCCCAAGAGACCCAGTACTTC
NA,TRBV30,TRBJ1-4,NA,CAWSDRGYEKLFF,TGTGCCTGGAGTGACCGAGGATATGAAAAACTGTTTTTT
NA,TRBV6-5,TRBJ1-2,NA,CASSLTSRQNYGYTF,TGTGCCAGCAGTCTTACGTCACGACAGAACTATGGCTACACCTTC
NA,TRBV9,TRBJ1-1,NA,CASSPRHNTEAFF,TGTGCCAGCAGCCCAAGACACAACACTGAAGCTTTCTTT
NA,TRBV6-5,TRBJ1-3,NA,CASSYSKMSSGNTIYF,TGTGCCAGCAGTTACTCGAAGATGAGCTCTGGAAACACCATATATTTT
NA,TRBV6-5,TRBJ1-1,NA,CASEEGRADTEAFF,TGTGCCAGCGAGGAGGGCAGGGCTGACACTGAAGCTTTCTTT
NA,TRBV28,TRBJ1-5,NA,CASSLYSHSNQPQHF,TGTGCCAGCAGTTTATATAGCCATAGCAATCAGCCCCAGCATTTT
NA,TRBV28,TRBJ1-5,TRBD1,CASSSGTGSSNQPQHF,TGTGCCAGCAGTTCTGGGACAGGAAGCAGCAATCAGCCCCAGCATTTT
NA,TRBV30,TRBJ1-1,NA,CAWSVSAGWTEAFF,TGTGCCTGGAGTGTATCGGCAGGGTGGACTGAAGCTTTCTTT
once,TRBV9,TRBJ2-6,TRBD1,CASSVSGQGQGANVLTF,TGTGCCAGCAGCGTATCGGGACAGGGGCAAGGGGCCAACGTCCTGACTTTC
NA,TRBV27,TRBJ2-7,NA,CASSRNLPLGSTYEQYF,TGTGCCAGCAGTCGCAACCTCCCTCTTGGCTCAACCTACGAGCAGTACTTC
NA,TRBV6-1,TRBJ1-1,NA,CASSDDMRRASNTEAFF,TGTGCCAGCAGTGATGACATGAGGAGGGCGTCCAACACTGAAGCTTTCTTT
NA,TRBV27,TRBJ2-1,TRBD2,CASSLSMRGRLAGTNEQFF,TGTGCCAGCAGTTTATCGATGCGCGGGCGACTAGCGGGAACAAATGAGCAGTTCTTC
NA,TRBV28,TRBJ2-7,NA,CASSFLGKGRYEQYF,TGTGCCAGCAGTTTTTTGGGAAAGGGGCGCTACGAGCAGTACTTC
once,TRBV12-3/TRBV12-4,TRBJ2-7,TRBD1,CASFGQGKDEQYF,TGTGCCAGCTTTGGACAGGGAAAGGACGAGCAGTACTTC
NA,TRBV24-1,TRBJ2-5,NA,CATSDPSGGGGETQYF,TGTGCCACCAGTGACCCTAGTGGGGGAGGCGGTGAGACCCAGTACTTC
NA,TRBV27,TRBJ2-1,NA,CASSPSGPGYEQFF,TGTGCCAGCAGCCCCTCCGGCCCAGGGTATGAGCAGTTCTTC
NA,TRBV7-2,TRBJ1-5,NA,CASSLQLNQPQHF,TGTGCCAGCAGCCTCCAGTTGAATCAGCCCCAGCATTTT
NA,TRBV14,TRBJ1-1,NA,CASSQVQGNTEAFF,TGTGCCAGCAGCCAAGTCCAGGGTAACACTGAAGCTTTCTTT
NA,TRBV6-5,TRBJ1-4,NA,CASQGFRLNEKLFF,TGTGCCAGCCAGGGGTTCCGCCTAAATGAAAAACTGTTTTTT
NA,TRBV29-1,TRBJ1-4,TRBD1,CSVKGQGNEKLFF,TGCAGCGTTAAGGGACAGGGGAATGAAAAACTGTTTTTT
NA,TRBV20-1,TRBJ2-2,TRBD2,CSASSTSDTGELFF,TGCAGTGCTAGTAGCACTAGCGACACCGGGGAGCTGTTTTTT
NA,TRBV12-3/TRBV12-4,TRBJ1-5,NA,CASTTAGGQPQHF,TGTGCCAGCACCACAGCTGGGGGGCAGCCCCAGCATTTT
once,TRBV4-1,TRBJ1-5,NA,CASSIRRVLQPQHF,TGCGCCAGCAGCATCCGCAGGGTGCTTCAGCCCCAGCATTTT
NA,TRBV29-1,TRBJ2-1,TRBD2,CSARPAGGSSYNEQFF,TGCAGCGCACGGCCGGCGGGAGGGAGCTCCTACAATGAGCAGTTCTTC
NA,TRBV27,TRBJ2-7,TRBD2,CASSRTSGNGEQYF,TGTGCCAGCAGTCGGACTAGCGGGAACGGCGAGCAGTACTTC
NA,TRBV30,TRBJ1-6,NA,CAWSPKGGNSPLHF,TGTGCCTGGAGTCCTAAGGGAGGTAATTCACCCCTCCACTTT
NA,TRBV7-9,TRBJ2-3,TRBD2,CASSLGWTSGDTQYF,TGTGCCAGCAGCTTAGGTTGGACTAGCGGGGATACGCAGTATTTT
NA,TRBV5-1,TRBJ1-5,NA,CASSSSGLSREPQHF,TGCGCCAGCAGCTCCAGCGGACTCTCTCGGGAGCCCCAGCATTTT
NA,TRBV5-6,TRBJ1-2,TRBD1,CASSPGGTDFGYTF,TGTGCCAGCAGTCCGGGGGGGACAGACTTTGGCTACACCTTC
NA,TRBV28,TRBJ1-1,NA,CASSVGGGYNTEAFF,TGTGCCAGCAGTGTTGGCGGGGGGTATAATACTGAAGCTTTCTTT
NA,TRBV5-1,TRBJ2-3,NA,CASSLGGVQDTQYF,TGCGCCAGCAGCTTGGGGGGAGTCCAGGATACGCAGTATTTT
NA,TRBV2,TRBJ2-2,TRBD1,CASSSQGAGELFF,TGTGCCAGCTCGTCACAGGGGGCCGGGGAGCTGTTTTTT
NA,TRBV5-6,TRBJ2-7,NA,CASSLARYEQYF,TGTGCCAGCAGCTTGGCCAGGTACGAGCAGTACTTC
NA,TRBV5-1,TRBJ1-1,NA,CASSLPGNTEAFF,TGCGCCAGCAGCTTGCCAGGGAACACTGAAGCTTTCTTT
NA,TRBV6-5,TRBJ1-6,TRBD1,CATRGGSYNSPLHF,TGTGCCACCAGGGGGGGTTCCTATAATTCACCCCTCCACTTT
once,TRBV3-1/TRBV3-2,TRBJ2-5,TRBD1,CASSQTGTGNRETQYF,TGTGCCAGCAGCCAAACCGGGACAGGGAACCGAGAGACCCAGTACTTC
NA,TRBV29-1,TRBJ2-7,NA,CSVVTSHYLEQYF,TGCAGCGTTGTTACTAGTCATTATTTAGAGCAGTACTTC
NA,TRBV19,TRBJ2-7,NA,CASILAKIREYEQYF,NA
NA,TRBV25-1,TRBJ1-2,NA,CASSDEDRFHYGYTF,TGTGCCAGCAGTGATGAAGACAGGTTCCACTATGGCTACACCTTC
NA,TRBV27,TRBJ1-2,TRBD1,CASSLRQGNYGYTF,TGTGCCAGCAGTCTTCGACAGGGCAACTATGGCTACACCTTC
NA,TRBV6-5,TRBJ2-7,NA,CASSDRGFSYEQYF,TGTGCCAGCTCCGATCGGGGGTTCTCCTACGAGCAGTACTTC
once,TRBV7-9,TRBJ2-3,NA,CASSLVASVTDTQYF,TGTGCCAGCAGCTTAGTGGCTAGCGTCACAGATACGCAGTATTTT
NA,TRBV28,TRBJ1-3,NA,CASSSGTLSSGNTIYF,TGTGCCAGCAGTTCTGGGACACTGAGCTCTGGAAACACCATATATTTT
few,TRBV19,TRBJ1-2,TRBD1,CASSPEGQTYGYTF,TGTGCCAGTTCCCCAGAGGGACAGACCTATGGCTACACCTTC
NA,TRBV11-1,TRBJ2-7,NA,CASSLLLDSSYEQYF,TGTGCCAGCAGCTTACTTTTGGACAGCTCCTACGAGCAGTACTTC
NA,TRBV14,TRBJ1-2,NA,CASSQRQSYGYTF,TGTGCCAGCAGCCAGAGACAGTCCTATGGCTACACCTTC
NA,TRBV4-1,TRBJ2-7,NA,CASSQDRGGLYEQYF,TGCGCCAGCAGCCAAGATAGAGGGGGTCTCTACGAGCAGTACTTC
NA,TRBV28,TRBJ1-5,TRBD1,CASSTGARPQHF,TGTGCCAGCTCGACAGGGGCCCGGCCCCAGCATTTT
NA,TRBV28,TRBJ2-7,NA,CATYRSATGWEQYF,TGTGCCACCTACCGATCTGCCACAGGTTGGGAGCAGTACTTC
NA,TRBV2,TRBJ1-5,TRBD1,CASSGQGRSQPQHF,TGTGCCAGCAGCGGACAGGGGAGAAGTCAGCCCCAGCATTTT
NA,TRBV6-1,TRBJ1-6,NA,CASSERFGGTYSPLHF,TGTGCCAGCAGTGAGCGTTTCGGGGGGACATATTCACCCCTCCACTTT